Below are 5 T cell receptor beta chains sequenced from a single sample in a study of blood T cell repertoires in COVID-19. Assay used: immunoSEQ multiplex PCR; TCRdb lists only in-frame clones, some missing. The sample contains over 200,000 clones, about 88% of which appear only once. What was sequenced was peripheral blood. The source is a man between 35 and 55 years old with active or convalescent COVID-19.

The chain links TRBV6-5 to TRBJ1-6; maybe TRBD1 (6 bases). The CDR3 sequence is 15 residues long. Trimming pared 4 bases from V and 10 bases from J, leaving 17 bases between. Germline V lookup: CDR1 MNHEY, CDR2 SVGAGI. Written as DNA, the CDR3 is TGTGCCAGCAGTTCGCGACAGGTTCAGGGCTCACCCCTCCACTTT. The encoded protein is CASSSRQVQGSPLHF.

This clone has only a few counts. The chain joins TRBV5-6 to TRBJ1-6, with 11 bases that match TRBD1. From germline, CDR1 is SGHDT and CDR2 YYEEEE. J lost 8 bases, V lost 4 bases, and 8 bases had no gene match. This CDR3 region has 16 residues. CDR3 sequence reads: CASSNAGQGEDSPLHF. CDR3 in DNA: TGTGCCAGCAGCAATGCGGGACAGGGGGAGGATTCACCCCTCCACTTT. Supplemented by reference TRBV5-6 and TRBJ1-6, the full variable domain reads DAGVTQSPTHLIKTRGQQVTLRCSPKSGHDTVSWYQQALGQGPQFIFQYYEEEERQRGNFPDRFSGHQFPNYSSELNVNALLLGDSALYLCASSNAGQGEDSPLHFGNGTRLTVT.

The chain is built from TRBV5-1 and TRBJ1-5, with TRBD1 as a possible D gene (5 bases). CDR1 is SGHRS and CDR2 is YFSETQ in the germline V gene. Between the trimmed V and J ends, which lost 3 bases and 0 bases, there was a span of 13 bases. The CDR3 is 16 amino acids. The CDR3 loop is CASSSDGHYSNQPQHF. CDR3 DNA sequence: TGCGCCAGCAGCTCTGACGGACATTATAGCAATCAGCCCCAGCATTTT.

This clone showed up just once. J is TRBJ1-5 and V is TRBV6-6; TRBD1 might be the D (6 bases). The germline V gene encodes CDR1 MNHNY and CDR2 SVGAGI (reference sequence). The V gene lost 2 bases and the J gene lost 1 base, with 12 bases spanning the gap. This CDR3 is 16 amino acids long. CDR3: CASSYIGGWSNQPQHF. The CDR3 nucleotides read TGTGCCAGCAGTTACATTGGGGGCTGGAGCAATCAGCCCCAGCATTTT.

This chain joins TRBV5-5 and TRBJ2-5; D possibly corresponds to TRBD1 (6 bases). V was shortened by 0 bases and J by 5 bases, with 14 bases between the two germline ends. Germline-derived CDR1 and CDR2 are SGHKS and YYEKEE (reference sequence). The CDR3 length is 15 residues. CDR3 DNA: TGTGCCAGCAGCTTGGTACAGGGATTTGTTGAGACCCAGTACTTC. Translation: CASSLVQGFVETQYF.